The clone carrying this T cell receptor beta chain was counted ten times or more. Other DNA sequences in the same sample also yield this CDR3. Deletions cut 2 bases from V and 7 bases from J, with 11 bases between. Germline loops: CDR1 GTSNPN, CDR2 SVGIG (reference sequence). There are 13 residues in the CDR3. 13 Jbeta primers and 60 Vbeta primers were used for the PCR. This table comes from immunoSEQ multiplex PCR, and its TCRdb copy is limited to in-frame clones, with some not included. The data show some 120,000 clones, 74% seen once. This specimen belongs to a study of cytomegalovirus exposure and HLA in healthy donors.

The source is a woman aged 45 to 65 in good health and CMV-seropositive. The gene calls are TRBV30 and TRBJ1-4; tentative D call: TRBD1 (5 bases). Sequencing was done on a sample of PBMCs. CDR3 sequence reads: CAWSQGVIEKLFF. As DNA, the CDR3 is TGTGCCTGGAGTCAAGGGGTCATTGAAAAACTGTTTTTT.